One sample yielded the 23 T cell receptor beta chains listed below, sequenced in a study of blood T cell repertoires in COVID-19. Some clones are missing from TCRdb's copy, which holds only in-frame ones; the method was immunoSEQ multiplex PCR. The sample lists 200,000 to 300,000 clones; about 80% were seen once. Sequenced input: peripheral blood. These receptors were collected from a human donor in a cohort sampled during active COVID-19.

The chain has TRBV25-1 and TRBJ1-1; 11 bases align to TRBD1. This CDR3 spans 15 amino acids. V lost 3 bases, J lost 3 bases, and 3 bases stayed unmatched. CDR1 and CDR2 from the germline V gene are MGHDK and SYGVNS. In nucleotides, the CDR3 is TGTGCCAGCAGTGAGCCGGGACAGGGGGACACTGAAGCTTTCTTT. Translated, it gives CASSEPGQGDTEAFF.

The chain uses TRBV6-5 and TRBJ2-5, with a tentative D call TRBD2 (6 bases). CDR1 and CDR2 from the germline V gene are MNHEY and SVGAGI. This CDR3 has 15 amino acids. V lost 5 bases and J lost 5, with 18 bases in between. The CDR3 here is CASSRNMGGLETQYF. Written as DNA, the CDR3 is TGTGCCAGCAGTAGAAACATGGGGGGATTGGAGACCCAGTACTTC.

This clone showed up just a few times. The CDR3 DNA follows: TGTGCCAGCAGCTTGGGTCTAGAGCAAGAGACCCAGTACTTC. The encoded protein is CASSLGLEQETQYF. The rearrangement uses TRBV5-4 and TRBJ2-5; D remains unclear. This CDR3 has 14 amino acids. V shed 0 bases and J shed 2 bases, with 8 bases lying between them. Germline V gene lookup returns CDR1 SGHNT and CDR2 YYREEE (reference sequence).

The chain links TRBV29-1 to TRBJ2-5; 14 bases align to TRBD2. CDR3 length equals 16 residues. The ends lost 4 bases at V and 4 bases at J; junction bases unmatched: 8. Germline V CDR1 and CDR2: SQVTM, ANQGSEA. The CDR3 reads CSVAGLAGGTGETQYF. Here the CDR3 DNA reads TGCAGCGTTGCAGGACTAGCGGGGGGAACAGGAGAGACCCAGTACTTC.

V gene TRBV12-3 or TRBV12-4 combines with J gene TRBJ1-1; D not resolved. The CDR3 contains 13 residues. Trimming shortened V by 3 bases and J by 1 base, and 6 bases separated the two germline ends. As DNA, the CDR3 is TGTGCCAGCAGTTTCACACCGAACACTGAAGCTTTCTTT. Residues: CASSFTPNTEAFF.

V usage is TRBV9 and J usage is TRBJ1-2; 8 nucleotides match TRBD1. Germline V gene lookup returns CDR1 SGDLS and CDR2 YYNGEE. J was trimmed by 6 bases and V by 4 bases; bases with no gene match: 17. The CDR3 contains 17 residues. The CDR3 region is CASSPFSSSGGKDGYTF. As DNA, the CDR3 is TGTGCCAGCAGCCCATTCAGTAGTTCAGGGGGCAAGGATGGCTACACCTTC.

This clone was seen only once. The J gene is TRBJ2-3, the V gene TRBV7-6, with a possible D match to TRBD1 (6 bases). The ends were cut back, 2 bases at V and 4 bases at J, with 13 bases in the middle. The CDR3 totals 15 residues. Germline V gene data show CDR1 as SGHVS and CDR2 as FNYEAQ. In nucleotides, the CDR3 is TGTGCCAGCAGCTTATATCCAGGGGTAGCAGATACGCAGTATTTT. Amino acid sequence: CASSLYPGVADTQYF.

As DNA, the CDR3 is TGTGCCAGCAGGGACAGCCTTTCTGAAGCTTTCTTT. Translating it yields CASRDSLSEAFF. V and J are TRBV6-5 and TRBJ1-1, with a weak D call TRBD1 (6 bases). The germline V gene encodes CDR1 MNHEY and CDR2 SVGAGI. V lost 6 bases and J lost 6, with 11 bases in between. This CDR3 spans 12 amino acids.

The V gene is TRBV7-9, the J gene TRBJ2-7; the match to TRBD1 covers 12 bases. V lost 4 bases and J lost 10; bases outside the gene matches: 8. The germline gives CDR1 SEHNR, CDR2 FQNEAQ (reference sequence). This CDR3 is 14 amino acids long. CDR3 sequence reads: CASSSTGTGGLQYF. CDR3 sequence (DNA): TGTGCCAGCAGCTCAACCGGGACAGGGGGCTTACAGTACTTC.

The chain recombines TRBV11-2 with TRBJ1-2; no clear D. Trimming pared 2 bases from V and 4 bases from J, leaving 5 bases between. The CDR3 covers 12 residues. Germline V gives CDR1 SGHAT, CDR2 FQNNGV. CDR3 residues: CASSLSVYGYTF. The CDR3 DNA is TGTGCCAGCAGCTTATCCGTCTATGGCTACACCTTC.

This clone was observed a handful of times. The chain couples TRBV19 to TRBJ1-1; D possibly corresponds to TRBD1 (6 bases). In germline, CDR1 is LNHDA, CDR2 SQIVND (reference sequence). The CDR3 is made up of 16 amino acids. V gave up 7 bases and J gave up 0 bases, with 18 bases separating them. The CDR3 sequence: CASNDPYRVVNTEAFF. DNA for the CDR3: TGTGCCAGTAACGACCCCTACAGGGTAGTGAACACTGAAGCTTTCTTT.

The chain uses TRBV11-2 and TRBJ2-1; 15 bases line up with TRBD2. The V segment lost 4 bases and the J segment 6 bases; nucleotides outside the gene matches: 1. Germline V lookup: CDR1 SGHAT, CDR2 FQNNGV. This CDR3 has 15 amino acids. CDR3 nucleotide sequence: TGTGCCAGCAGCTGGACTAGCGGGGGGGCCAATGAGCAGTTCTTC. It translates to CASSWTSGGANEQFF.

J is TRBJ2-3 and V is TRBV7-9, with D perhaps matching TRBD2 (6 bases). The CDR3 runs to 14 residues. Trimming stripped 11 bases from V and 3 bases from J, with 18 bases between. CDR1 and CDR2 from the germline V gene are SEHNR and FQNEAQ (reference sequence). The chain's CDR3 is CASDGGIGTDTQYF. The CDR3 DNA is TGTGCCTCTGACGGGGGAATAGGTACAGATACGCAGTATTTT.

With respect to this clone: The identical CDR3 is also encoded by other nucleotide sequences in the sample. The rearrangement uses TRBV18 and TRBJ2-7; 7 bases agree with TRBD1. CDR3 length: 12 residues. J lost 6 bases, V lost 2 bases, and 1 base had no gene match. The germline gives CDR1 KGHSH, CDR2 LQKENI. CDR3 amino acids: CASSPTGVEQYF. The CDR3 region has the DNA TGTGCCAGCTCACCAACAGGGGTCGAGCAGTACTTC.

The V gene is TRBV19, the J gene TRBJ2-1, with 9 bases that match TRBD1. The CDR3 contains 12 residues. Germline V gives CDR1 LNHDA, CDR2 SQIVND (reference sequence). After removal of 8 bases from V and 10 bases from J, the junction contained 6 bases not matched to a gene. Written as DNA, the CDR3 is TGTGCCAGTCGGACAGGGGCCACGGAGCAGTTCTTC. It yields the protein CASRTGATEQFF.

This sequence joins TRBV3-1 (or the pseudogene TRBV3-2) and TRBJ1-6; possibly TRBD1 for D (6 bases). Germline V CDR1 and CDR2: LGHDT, YNNKEL (reference sequence). This CDR3 region has 15 residues. Trimming shortened V by 1 base and J by 10 bases, and 14 bases separated the two germline ends. CDR3 DNA: TGTGCCAGCAGCCAAGGACGTGCAGGGGTCTCACCCCTCCACTTT. It yields the protein CASSQGRAGVSPLHF.

The chain couples TRBV11-2 to TRBJ2-7; TRBD2 aligns across 7 bases. V lost 5 bases to trimming and J lost 6 bases; unmatched junction nucleotides: 10. CDR1 SGHAT and CDR2 FQNNGV come from the germline V gene. The CDR3 length is 14 residues. The CDR3 sequence: CASSHREGLGEQYF. The DNA for the CDR3 is TGTGCCAGCAGCCATAGGGAGGGATTGGGCGAGCAGTACTTC.

The rearrangement links TRBV7-8 to TRBJ2-1, with 11 bases matching TRBD2. This CDR3 spans 14 amino acids. Germline V gives CDR1 SGHVS, CDR2 FQNEAQ. The junction had 0 bases not matched to a gene; V was cut back by 5 bases and J by 3 bases. The DNA of the CDR3 is TGTGCCAGCAGCACTAGCGGGGGCTACAATGAGCAGTTCTTC. As protein: CASSTSGGYNEQFF.

The chain employs TRBV7-3 and TRBJ2-2, with 9 bases lining up with TRBD2. Germline loops: CDR1 SGHTA, CDR2 FQGTGA. V trimming: 5 bases; J trimming: 1 base; junction bases outside the gene matches: 5. This CDR3 comprises 16 residues. The CDR3 nucleotides read TGTGCCAGCAGCCCATCTAGCGGGATGAACACCGGGGAGCTGTTTTTT. The encoded protein is CASSPSSGMNTGELFF.

The genes are TRBV18 and TRBJ2-5; 7 nucleotides agree with TRBD2. The germline V gene encodes CDR1 KGHSH and CDR2 LQKENI. The J segment lost 1 base and the V segment lost 0 bases, leaving 5 bases of the junction unmatched. The CDR3 totals 16 residues. This CDR3 is CASSPPTLAGQETQYF. Here the CDR3 DNA reads TGTGCCAGCTCACCACCAACGTTAGCGGGCCAAGAGACCCAGTACTTC.

The rearrangement joins TRBV5-1 to TRBJ2-3; 12 positions agree with TRBD2. V lost 4 bases and J lost 4; bases outside the gene matches: 7. Germline V gene lookup returns CDR1 SGHRS and CDR2 YFSETQ. CDR3 length: 16 residues. CDR3 DNA sequence: TGCGCCAGCAGCCACCGGACTAGCGGGAAGCCAGATACGCAGTATTTT. The encoded protein is CASSHRTSGKPDTQYF. Filled out from reference TRBV5-1 and TRBJ2-3, the complete variable domain reads KAGVTQTPRYLIKTRGQQVTLSCSPISGHRSVSWYQQTPGQGLQFLFEYFSETQRNKGNFPGRFSGRQFSNSRSEMNVSTLELGDSALYLCASSHRTSGKPDTQYFGPGTRLTVL.

The chain employs TRBV5-1 and TRBJ1-5; tentatively, D is TRBD1 (6 bases). The CDR3 runs 16 residues. Germline CDR1 SGHRS, CDR2 YFSETQ. The germline V and J ends were trimmed by 4 bases and 0 bases, with 14 bases remaining between them. As DNA, the CDR3 is TGCGCCAGCAGCGCCGGCGACAGGCCTAGCAATCAGCCCCAGCATTTT. Its protein is CASSAGDRPSNQPQHF.

The CDR3 DNA is TGCAGCGTTGATTTTAGCGGACTCTACAATGAGCAGTTCTTC. It encodes CSVDFSGLYNEQFF. This rearrangement joins TRBV29-1 to TRBJ2-1; TRBD2 might be the D (6 bases). This CDR3 spans 14 amino acids. V shed 3 bases and J shed 3 bases, with 12 bases lying between them. From germline, CDR1 is SQVTM and CDR2 ANQGSEA.